What follows are 8 T cell receptor beta chains derived from one specimen sequenced in a study of cytomegalovirus exposure and HLA in healthy donors listed by TCRdb under 2017. Receptors were amplified or captured by the immunoSEQ multiplex PCR assay. The multiplex PCR relied on a mix of 60 forward primers for TCR Vbeta segments and 13 reverse primers for TCR Jbeta segments. Here the immuneACCESS table is served through TCRdb, limited to in-frame sequences with V and J called. Missing clones are a known gap in these copies; in checked studies unresolved V genes cover under half, and the rest lacks a known reason. Across this sample there are 75,000 to 95,000 clones, with 70% to 85% seen only once. The ten top clones hold around 1.9% of the sample. The sequenced sample was PBMCs. These receptors came from a man younger than 30 in good health and CMV-seronegative.

The rearrangement links TRBV30 to TRBJ2-5; TRBD2 aligns across 7 bases. CDR1 GTSNPN and CDR2 SVGIG come from the germline V gene (reference sequence). The J segment lost 0 bases and the V segment lost 2 bases, leaving 9 bases of the junction unmatched. There are 16 residues in the CDR3. CDR3 nucleotide sequence: TGTGCCTGGAGTCTACCAACGGGGGGAAACCAAGAGACCCAGTACTTC. Its translation is CAWSLPTGGNQETQYF.

This clone was seen more than once but under ten times. V is TRBV19 and J is TRBJ2-7; possibly TRBD2 for D (6 bases). V lost 5 bases to trimming and J lost 7 bases, with 21 bases between them. Germline loops: CDR1 LNHDA, CDR2 SQIVND (reference sequence). The CDR3 has 15 residues. CDR3 region: CASSRSGLASQEQYF. The DNA of the CDR3 is TGTGCCAGTAGTCGATCGGGACTTGCCTCTCAAGAGCAGTACTTC.

Only a few counts were recorded for this clone. The V call is TRBV7-3, the J call TRBJ2-3; D call uncertain. With 1 base removed from V and 6 bases from J, the gap between germline ends came to 11 bases. The CDR3 runs to 14 residues. Germline assignment: CDR1 SGHTA and CDR2 FQGTGA. The CDR3 reads CASSLRASPDTQYF. DNA for the CDR3: TGTGCCAGCAGCTTAAGAGCTAGTCCCGATACGCAGTATTTT.

The rearrangement links TRBV18 to TRBJ1-1, with 8 bases fitting TRBD1. Germline V gene sequence: CDR1 KGHSH, CDR2 LQKENI. The CDR3 is made up of 16 amino acids. V dropped 6 bases and J dropped 0; count of bases not matched to a gene: 9. CDR3 sequence reads: CASSDLTDRVNTEAFF. DNA for the CDR3: TGTGCCAGCTCGGATTTGACGGACAGGGTGAACACTGAAGCTTTCTTT.

This chain connects TRBV19 to TRBJ1-2; no firm D call. Germline V gene data show CDR1 as LNHDA and CDR2 as SQIVND (reference sequence). The germline V and J ends were trimmed by 10 bases and 4 bases, with 16 bases remaining between them. This CDR3 has 13 amino acids. CDR3 sequence: CATRDASSYGYTF. As DNA, the CDR3 is TGTGCCACCCGCGACGCGTCTAGCTATGGCTACACCTTC.

The chain uses TRBV6-1 and TRBJ2-6; 8 bases agree with TRBD1. The ends lost 10 bases at V and 0 bases at J; junction bases unmatched: 5. Germline values: CDR1 MNHNS, CDR2 SASEGT. The CDR3 extends over 15 amino acids. The CDR3 loop is CAIRTGGSGANVLTF. The DNA for the CDR3 is TGTGCCATCAGAACAGGGGGCTCTGGGGCCAACGTCCTGACTTTC.

V and J are TRBV30 and TRBJ2-7, with 13 bases that match TRBD2. The germline gives CDR1 GTSNPN, CDR2 SVGIG (reference sequence). The V gene end was trimmed by 3 bases and the J gene end by 7 bases; junction bases not matched to a gene: 12. The CDR3 has 16 amino acids. The CDR3 loop reads CAWRSWTSGSSGEQYF. In nucleotides, the CDR3 is TGTGCCTGGAGATCCTGGACTAGCGGGAGTTCGGGAGAGCAGTACTTC.

This sequence joins TRBV27 and TRBJ2-1; the match to TRBD1 covers 10 bases. The CDR3 length is 17 residues. V shed 7 bases, J shed 5 bases, and the junction held 14 bases outside the gene matches. Germline assignment: CDR1 MNHEY and CDR2 SMNVEV (reference sequence). In nucleotides, the CDR3 is TGTGCCAGCACTCAATGGTACCGGGACAGGGGCAACAATGAGCAGTTCTTC. Protein sequence: CASTQWYRDRGNNEQFF.